A single sample is the source of the 5 T cell receptor beta chains below, sequenced in a study of T cell responses to AZD1222 COVID-19 vaccine listed by TCRdb under 2021. Per the publication, the time point label means: about 28 days (+/-7) after the second vaccine dose. The protocol used for the library was the immunoSEQ multiplex PCR assay. TCRdb holds this immuneACCESS table with in-frame rearrangements only. Some clones are missing; in checked studies, unresolved V genes explain under half, and the rest has no known cause. Counted in this sample were 140,000 to 150,000 clones; roughly 89% of them appeared once. The ten biggest clones cover under 2% of the sample. Sequencing used peripheral blood, obtained 28 days after the second AZD1222 dose. The receptors derive from an adult who received the AZD1222 COVID-19 vaccine.

The chain carries TRBV6-5 and TRBJ2-5; possible D gene TRBD2, 6 bases. The CDR3 contains 15 residues. The V end was cut by 5 bases, the J end by 2 bases, with 15 bases between. Germline assignment: CDR1 MNHEY and CDR2 SVGAGI. CDR3 sequence reads: CASSPLIGGQETQYF. CDR3 coding DNA: TGTGCCAGCAGTCCACTGATCGGAGGGCAAGAGACCCAGTACTTC.

The rearrangement links TRBV7-9 to TRBJ1-3; no clear D gene. Between the trimmed V and J ends, which lost 3 bases and 7 bases, there was a span of 19 bases. This CDR3 has 16 residues. Germline V gene sequence: CDR1 SEHNR, CDR2 FQNEAQ (reference sequence). The CDR3 protein is CASSFATGLKRNTIYF. DNA for the CDR3: TGTGCCAGCAGCTTTGCCACCGGGTTAAAAAGGAACACCATATATTTT.

The chain joins TRBV15 to TRBJ2-3; 13 bases map to TRBD2. Germline V CDR1 and CDR2: LNHNV, YYDKDF (reference sequence). The CDR3 runs to 18 residues. V trimming: 0 bases; J trimming: 2 bases; junction bases outside the gene matches: 5. The CDR3 bases are TGTGCCACCAGCAGAGAAGGGACTAGCGGGACTTCCACAGATACGCAGTATTTT. It encodes CATSREGTSGTSTDTQYF.

J is TRBJ2-2 and V is TRBV28, with D possibly being TRBD1 or TRBD2 (5 bases each). The CDR3 length is 17 residues. Trimming pared 5 bases from V and 4 bases from J, leaving 20 bases between. Germline CDR1 and CDR2: MDHEN and SYDVKM. CDR3 nucleotide sequence: TGTGCCAGCAGTCCCAGGAACGGGGCCCGGGGCACCGGGGAGCTGTTTTTT. It yields the protein CASSPRNGARGTGELFF. The whole variable domain, filled in from reference TRBV28 and TRBJ2-2, reads DVKVTQSSRYLVKRTGEKVFLECVQDMDHENMFWYRQDPGLGLRLIYFSYDVKMKEKGDIPEGYSVSREKKERFSLILESASTNQTSMYLCASSPRNGARGTGELFFGEGSRLTVL.

With respect to this clone: At one end the junction does not follow the germline gene, possibly because of a read error. J is TRBJ1-2 and V is TRBV4-1; D remains ambiguous. The germline V gene has CDR1 MGHRA and CDR2 YSYEKL. The CDR3 totals 15 residues. The CDR3 sequence is CVSSQEDRVGYGYTF. DNA of the CDR3: TGCGTCAGCAGCCAAGAGGATCGGGTGGGCTATGGCTACACCTTC.